One sample yielded the 27 T cell receptor beta chains listed below, sequenced in a study of shared T cell receptors in the human thymus. TCRdb's table, derived via immunoSEQ multiplex PCR, lists solely in-frame clones and lacks some. The data hold approximately 760,000 clones, with approximately 83% observed a single time. The sample was also reused in another study, on human thymus T cells.

The sequencing input was thymocytes. Receptor source: a girl in the first two years of life with a congenital heart defect.

The chain carries TRBV27 and TRBJ1-1, with TRBD1 matching over 7 bases. J lost 0 bases, V lost 6 bases, and 4 bases had no gene match. Germline V gene data show CDR1 as MNHEY and CDR2 as SMNVEV (reference sequence). The CDR3 runs 14 residues. CDR3: CASSRQGLNTEAFF. The CDR3 DNA is TGTGCCAGCAGCCGACAGGGATTGAACACTGAAGCTTTCTTT.

The genes are TRBV4-1 and TRBJ1-1; 9 nucleotides match TRBD1. The V segment lost 6 bases and the J segment 4 bases; nucleotides outside the gene matches: 18. Germline CDR1 and CDR2: MGHRA and YSYEKL. The CDR3 has 18 residues. As DNA, the CDR3 is TGCGCCAGCAGTCAGAAGGGAGGAGGACAGGGGAAAGTCACTGAAGCTTTCTTT. Translated, it gives CASSQKGGGQGKVTEAFF.

The gene calls are TRBV6-4 and TRBJ1-1; D is unresolved. The CDR3 is 13 residues long. CDR1 is MRHNA and CDR2 is SNTAGT in the germline V gene. Deletions cut 2 bases from V and 1 base from J, with 5 bases between. CDR3 DNA sequence: TGTGCCAGCAGTGACGGCCGGAACACTGAAGCTTTCTTT. As protein: CASSDGRNTEAFF.

This clone was counted once. V is TRBV28 and J is TRBJ1-4; TRBD1 matches 7 bases. With V trimmed by 6 bases and J by 8 bases, 18 bases remained unmatched. The CDR3 contains 17 residues. Germline V gene data show CDR1 as MDHEN and CDR2 as SYDVKM. The CDR3 nucleotides are TGTGCCAGCAGCCCCAAATACCACAGGGGAGGAAAAGAAAAACTGTTTTTT. Amino acids: CASSPKYHRGGKEKLFF. The variable domain in full, completed from reference TRBV28 and TRBJ1-4, reads DVKVTQSSRYLVKRTGEKVFLECVQDMDHENMFWYRQDPGLGLRLIYFSYDVKMKEKGDIPEGYSVSREKKERFSLILESASTNQTSMYLCASSPKYHRGGKEKLFFGSGTQLSVL.

This chain joins TRBV30 and TRBJ1-6; TRBD1 matches 9 bases. The CDR3 loop spans 16 amino acids. Per the germline V gene, CDR1 is GTSNPN and CDR2 is SVGIG (reference sequence). V was clipped by 2 bases and J by 2 bases; unmatched bases: 4. CDR3 DNA: TGTGCCTGGAGTCGGACAGGGGCCACCTATAATTCACCCCTCCACTTT. Residues: CAWSRTGATYNSPLHF.

This sequence joins TRBV29-1 and TRBJ1-2, with 8 bases lining up with TRBD1. The length of the CDR3 is 13 residues. Germline trimming cut 6 bases from V and 2 bases from J; bases unmatched to any gene: 5. Germline CDR1 is SQVTM and CDR2 is ANQGSEA. The CDR3 loop is CSVLTGANYGYTF. Here the CDR3 DNA reads TGCAGCGTGTTGACAGGGGCGAACTATGGCTACACCTTC.

The chain uses TRBV5-1 and TRBJ2-6; tentative D call: TRBD1 (6 bases). CDR3 length: 18 amino acids. V was pared by 0 bases and J by 0 bases, with 13 bases between. Germline V gene sequence: CDR1 SGHRS, CDR2 YFSETQ. Written as DNA, the CDR3 is TGCGCCAGCAGCTTGGGGACAGCTCCCTGCTCTGGGGCCAACGTCCTGACTTTC. Translating it yields CASSLGTAPCSGANVLTF.

V gene TRBV7-9 combines with J gene TRBJ2-1; 9 nucleotides match TRBD2. The CDR3 extends over 15 amino acids. V shed 1 base, J shed 4 bases, and the junction held 2 bases outside the gene matches. The germline gives CDR1 SEHNR, CDR2 FQNEAQ (reference sequence). CDR3 loop: CASSLGLAVYNEQFF. The CDR3 nucleotides are TGTGCCAGCAGCTTAGGACTAGCGGTATACAATGAGCAGTTCTTC.

The J gene is TRBJ2-3, the V gene TRBV5-1, with 8 bases that match TRBD2. CDR1 SGHRS and CDR2 YFSETQ come from the germline V gene. CDR3 length: 16 residues. J was trimmed by 4 bases and V by 5 bases; bases with no gene match: 12. The CDR3 nucleotides are TGCGCCAGCAGGTCACTTGCGGGGGGCCTCCCAGATACGCAGTATTTT. This encodes CASRSLAGGLPDTQYF.

J is TRBJ2-7 and V is TRBV27; a weak D match, TRBD1 (6 bases). Germline values: CDR1 MNHEY, CDR2 SMNVEV (reference sequence). CDR3 size: 14 residues. Trimming removed 2 bases from V and 3 bases from J, with 11 bases in between. For the CDR3, the DNA is TGTGCCAGCAGTTTACAGGGGAGAGGCTACGAGCAGTACTTC. Translation gives CASSLQGRGYEQYF.

This clone occurred once. The rearrangement joins TRBV28 to TRBJ2-1; 9 positions agree with TRBD1. The V segment lost 6 bases and the J segment 10 bases; nucleotides outside the gene matches: 22. Per the germline V gene, CDR1 is MDHEN and CDR2 is SYDVKM. This CDR3 contains 18 residues. The CDR3 sequence is CASRLTFRDRDSYGEQFF. The CDR3 region has the DNA TGTGCCAGCAGATTGACATTCCGGGACAGGGATTCGTACGGGGAGCAGTTCTTC.

This clone was found once. The chain links TRBV9 to TRBJ2-7; no firm D call. Between the trimmed V and J ends, which lost 0 bases and 3 bases, there was a span of 13 bases. The CDR3 length is 15 residues. Germline CDR1 SGDLS, CDR2 YYNGEE. The DNA of the CDR3 is TGTGCCAGCAGCGTAGATCCCGACCTAGTCTACGAGCAGTACTTC. It encodes CASSVDPDLVYEQYF.

The genes are TRBV7-7 and TRBJ2-5; possibly TRBD1 for D (6 bases). This CDR3 spans 14 amino acids. Per germline, CDR1 SSHAT and CDR2 FNYEAQ (reference sequence). Trimming stripped 6 bases from V and 1 base from J, with 12 bases between. The CDR3 sequence is CASRRTGTQETQYF. The CDR3, as DNA: TGTGCCAGCAGGCGTACAGGGACCCAAGAGACCCAGTACTTC.

This chain joins TRBV2 and TRBJ2-3, with TRBD2 identical over 9 bases. The CDR3 covers 16 residues. The V segment lost 4 bases and the J segment 2 bases; nucleotides outside the gene matches: 7. CDR1 and CDR2 (germline): SNHLY, FYNNEI. CDR3 loop: CASSAEAGGITDTQYF. CDR3 DNA: TGTGCCAGCAGTGCTGAAGCGGGGGGCATCACAGATACGCAGTATTTT.

This sequence joins TRBV7-3 and TRBJ2-3, with 9 nucleotides matching TRBD2. The V segment lost 2 bases and the J segment 5 bases; nucleotides outside the gene matches: 14. Germline CDR1 SGHTA, CDR2 FQGTGA. This CDR3 spans 18 amino acids. In DNA, the CDR3 is TGTGCCAGCAGCTTAGGGCCTGCGGTGCGGGGGGGGAAAGATACGCAGTATTTT. It is translated as CASSLGPAVRGGKDTQYF.

The chain links TRBV29-1 to TRBJ1-2, with a possible D match to TRBD1 (6 bases). With 7 bases removed from V and 0 bases from J, the gap between germline ends came to 18 bases. There are 15 residues in the CDR3. Germline-derived CDR1 and CDR2 are SQVTM and ANQGSEA. The CDR3 here is CSACRGATANYGYTF. The CDR3 DNA reads TGCAGCGCATGCAGGGGCGCGACTGCTAACTATGGCTACACCTTC.

This chain joins TRBV30 and TRBJ1-2; D unresolved. There are 13 residues in the CDR3. Germline CDR1 is GTSNPN and CDR2 is SVGIG (reference sequence). Trimming took off 3 bases at V and 3 bases at J, with 11 bases between the two ends. The CDR3 nucleotides are TGTGCCTGGAGACGGTCCCGGGACTATGGCTACACCTTC. Its protein is CAWRRSRDYGYTF.

This chain connects TRBV12-5 to TRBJ1-2; 12 bases agree with TRBD1. The CDR3 runs to 17 residues. V dropped 4 bases and J dropped 11; count of bases not matched to a gene: 17. Germline-derived CDR1 and CDR2 are LGHNT and FRNRAP. In DNA, the CDR3 is TGTGCTAGTGGTTCTCCCCTCGGGACAGGGGGCCCAATGCTTTACACCTTC. Residues: CASGSPLGTGGPMLYTF.

V usage is TRBV7-2 and J usage is TRBJ2-7; the D gene is possibly TRBD2 (7 bases). Germline V gene sequence: CDR1 SGHTA, CDR2 FQGNSA. The CDR3 has 16 residues. The V gene lost 7 bases and the J gene lost 3 bases, with 22 bases spanning the gap. In DNA form, the CDR3 reads TGTGCCAGCACAACCCTGGAGGGGGGGGTGGGCTACGAGCAGTACTTC. The encoded protein is CASTTLEGGVGYEQYF.

J is TRBJ1-2 and V is TRBV12-5; 9 nucleotides agree with TRBD1. With V trimmed by 2 bases and J by 0 bases, 7 bases remained unmatched. The CDR3 covers 17 residues. CDR1 is LGHNT, CDR2 FRNRAP, per germline. DNA for the CDR3: TGTGCTAGTGGTTTGTCCTGGGGACAGGGACCTAACTATGGCTACACCTTC. Amino acids: CASGLSWGQGPNYGYTF.

The rearrangement joins TRBV19 to TRBJ1-1, with D possibly matching TRBD1 (6 bases). V lost 3 bases and J 10 bases, leaving 12 bases between the germline ends. Looked up from germline, CDR1 is LNHDA and CDR2 is SQIVND (reference sequence). The CDR3 consists of 12 residues. CDR3 in DNA: TGTGCCAGTAGTATCGCGCGACAGGTAGCTTTCTTT. It specifies CASSIARQVAFF.

The count of this clone is one. CDR3: CASTIGASGETNEQFF. The CDR3 bases are TGTGCCAGCACCATAGGGGCTAGCGGGGAGACGAATGAGCAGTTCTTC. This rearrangement joins TRBV7-3 to TRBJ2-1, with TRBD2 matching 9 bases. The V segment lost 7 bases and the J segment 7 bases; nucleotides outside the gene matches: 14. The CDR3 length is 16 residues. Looked up from germline, CDR1 is SGHTA and CDR2 is FQGTGA.

This chain uses TRBV5-1 with TRBJ2-5, with TRBD2 identical over 8 bases. The CDR3 covers 16 residues. The germline gives CDR1 SGHRS, CDR2 YFSETQ. V was clipped by 0 bases and J by 4 bases; unmatched bases: 8. CDR3 in DNA: TGCGCCAGCAGCTTGGCCGGGGGGGGCCCGGGAGAGACCCAGTACTTC. Translated, it gives CASSLAGGGPGETQYF.

The chain employs TRBV18 and TRBJ2-7; D ambiguous. The CDR3 covers 11 residues. Germline CDR1 reads KGHSH; CDR2 reads LQKENI. V lost 5 bases, J lost 2 bases, and 4 bases lay in between. For the CDR3, the DNA is TGTGCCAGCTCAGAGACCTACGAGCAGTACTTC. It translates to CASSETYEQYF.

The V and J genes are TRBV2 and TRBJ2-7, with 9 bases that match TRBD1. In germline, CDR1 is SNHLY, CDR2 FYNNEI. The CDR3 runs to 17 residues. Trimming cost V 6 bases and J 1 base; bases outside gene matches: 13. The DNA for the CDR3 is TGTGCCAGCAGCGACCTACTCGGGACAGGGAATTCCTACGAGCAGTACTTC. Encoded protein: CASSDLLGTGNSYEQYF.

This chain joins TRBV5-6 and TRBJ2-3; 9 nucleotides agree with TRBD1. Germline V gene sequence: CDR1 SGHDT, CDR2 YYEEEE. Unmatched junction bases numbered 4, after V lost 2 bases and J lost 3 bases. The CDR3 is 15 amino acids. CDR3 sequence reads: CASSLVQGATDTQYF. CDR3 nucleotide sequence: TGTGCCAGCAGCTTAGTACAGGGGGCTACAGATACGCAGTATTTT. The whole variable domain, remainder taken from reference TRBV5-6 and TRBJ2-3, is DAGVTQSPTHLIKTRGQQVTLRCSPKSGHDTVSWYQQALGQGPQFIFQYYEEEERQRGNFPDRFSGHQFPNYSSELNVNALLLGDSALYLCASSLVQGATDTQYFGPGTRLTVL.

The chain uses TRBV16 and TRBJ1-5, with 7 bases matching TRBD1. V lost 4 bases to trimming and J lost 7 bases; unmatched junction nucleotides: 7. The germline V gene encodes CDR1 KGHSY and CDR2 FQNENV. This CDR3 is built from 14 residues. For the CDR3, the DNA is TGTGCCAGCAGCCTTAGGACAGGACGGCAGCCCCAGCATTTT. It is translated as CASSLRTGRQPQHF.